This paragraph reports one T cell receptor (beta chain). The record originates from a study of blood T cell repertoires in COVID-19. Background on the study: Samples of COVID-19 (acute and convalescent) were obtained from the United States, Italy and Spain. Sample material is recorded as cDNA or gDNA derived from T cells, B-cell-depleted T cells, or PBMCs.

Seattle's enrolled individuals joined amid active infection and were then monitored longitudinally. CDR1 is LGHDT, CDR2 YNNKEL, per germline (reference sequence). CDR3 length: 13 residues. Trimming took 1 base from V and 13 from J, leaving 17 bases between them. In the original processing: From reference gene primer amplification, estimates of nucleated cell counts were derived. This table comes from immunoSEQ multiplex PCR, and its TCRdb copy is limited to in-frame clones, with some not included. The D gene and trimming were derived from the DNA, and the V and J assignments and clone size from that table. Of fewer than 250,000 clones in the sample, just under 90% are singletons; the top ten hold 2.7%.

The chain carries TRBV3-1 (or the pseudogene TRBV3-2) and TRBJ2-7; maybe TRBD2 (6 bases). The TCR was taken from a man aged 30 to 39 with COVID-19, enrolled during active disease. What was sequenced was peripheral blood. DNA of the CDR3: TGTGCCAGCAGCCAAGCGGGACTGGGCTCAATTTACTTC. Translation gives CASSQAGLGSIYF.